The clone carrying this T cell receptor beta chain is a singleton in its sample. This sample was included in a study of cytomegalovirus exposure and HLA in healthy donors. CDR3 length: 17 residues. The V and J ends lost 2 bases and 0 bases respectively, with 16 bases between them. Germline V lookup: CDR1 SGHTA, CDR2 FQGNSA. A multiplex PCR was run with 60 Vbeta primers and 13 Jbeta primers. Sequencing was performed with immunoSEQ multiplex PCR; in TCRdb, only in-frame clones are kept and a portion is missing. The sample gives 100,000 to 150,000 clones, more than 65% of which show up once; 4% is in the top ten.

This sequence was found in a man between 18 and 35 years old in good health and CMV-seropositive. J is TRBJ1-2 and V is TRBV7-2; D call uncertain. What was sequenced was PBMCs. For the CDR3, the DNA is TGTGCCAGCAGCTTACATGCAGGAGGCAAAGCTAACTATGGCTACACCTTC. It specifies CASSLHAGGKANYGYTF.